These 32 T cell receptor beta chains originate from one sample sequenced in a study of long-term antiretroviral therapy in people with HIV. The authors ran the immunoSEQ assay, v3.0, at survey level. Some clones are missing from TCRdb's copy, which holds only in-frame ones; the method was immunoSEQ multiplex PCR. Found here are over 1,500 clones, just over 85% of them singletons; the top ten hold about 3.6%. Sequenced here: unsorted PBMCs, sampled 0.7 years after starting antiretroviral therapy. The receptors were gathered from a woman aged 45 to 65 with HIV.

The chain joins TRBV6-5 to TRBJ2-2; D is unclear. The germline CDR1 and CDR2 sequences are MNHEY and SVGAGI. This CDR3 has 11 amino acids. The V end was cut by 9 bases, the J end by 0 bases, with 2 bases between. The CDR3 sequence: CASANTGELFF. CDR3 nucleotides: TGTGCCAGTGCGAACACCGGGGAGCTGTTTTTT.

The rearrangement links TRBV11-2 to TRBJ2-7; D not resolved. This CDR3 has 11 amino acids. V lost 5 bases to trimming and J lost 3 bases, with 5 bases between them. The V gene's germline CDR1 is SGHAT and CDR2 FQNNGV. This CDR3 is CASSEVYEQYF. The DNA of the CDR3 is TGTGCCAGCAGCGAGGTCTACGAGCAGTACTTC.

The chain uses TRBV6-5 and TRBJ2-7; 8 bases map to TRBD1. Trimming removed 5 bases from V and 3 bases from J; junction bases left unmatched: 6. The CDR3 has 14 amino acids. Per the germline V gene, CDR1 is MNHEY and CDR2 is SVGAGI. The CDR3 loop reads CASSDRGRGYEQYF. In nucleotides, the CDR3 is TGTGCCAGCAGTGACAGGGGACGGGGCTACGAGCAGTACTTC.

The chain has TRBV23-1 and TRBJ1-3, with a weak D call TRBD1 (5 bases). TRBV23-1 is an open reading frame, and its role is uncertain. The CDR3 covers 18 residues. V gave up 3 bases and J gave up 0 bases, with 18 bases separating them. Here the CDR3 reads CASSHYHRGRGSGNTIYF. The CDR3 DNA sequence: TGCGCCAGCAGTCACTATCACCGGGGCCGGGGCTCTGGAAACACCATATATTTT.

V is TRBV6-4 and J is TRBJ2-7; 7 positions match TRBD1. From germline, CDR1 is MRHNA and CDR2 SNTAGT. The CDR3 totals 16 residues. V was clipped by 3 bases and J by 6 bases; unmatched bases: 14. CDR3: CASSESSTGRRAEQYF. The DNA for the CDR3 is TGTGCCAGCAGTGAGTCCTCGACAGGGCGGCGGGCCGAGCAGTACTTC.

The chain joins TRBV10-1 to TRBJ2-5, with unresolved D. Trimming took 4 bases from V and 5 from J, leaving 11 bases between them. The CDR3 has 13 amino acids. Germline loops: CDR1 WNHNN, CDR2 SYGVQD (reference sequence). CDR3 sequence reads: CASSGSNGETQYF. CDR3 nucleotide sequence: TGCGCCAGCAGTGGGTCCAACGGGGAGACCCAGTACTTC.

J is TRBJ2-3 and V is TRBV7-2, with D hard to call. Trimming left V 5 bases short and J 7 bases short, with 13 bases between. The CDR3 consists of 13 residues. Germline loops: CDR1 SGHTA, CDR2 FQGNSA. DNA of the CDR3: TGTGCCAGCAGCCCCCCTTCGCTAAATACGCAGTATTTT. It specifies CASSPPSLNTQYF.

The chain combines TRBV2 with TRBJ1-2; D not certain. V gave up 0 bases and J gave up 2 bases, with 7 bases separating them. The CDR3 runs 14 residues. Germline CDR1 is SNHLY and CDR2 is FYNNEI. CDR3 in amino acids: CASSEAGGNYGYTF. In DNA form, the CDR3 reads TGTGCCAGCAGTGAAGCAGGAGGGAACTATGGCTACACCTTC. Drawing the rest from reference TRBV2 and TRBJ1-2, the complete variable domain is EPEVTQTPSHQVTQMGQEVILRCVPISNHLYFYWYRQILGQKVEFLVSFYNNEISEKSEIFDDQFSVERPDGSNFTLKIRSTKLEDSAMYFCASSEAGGNYGYTFGSGTRLTVV.

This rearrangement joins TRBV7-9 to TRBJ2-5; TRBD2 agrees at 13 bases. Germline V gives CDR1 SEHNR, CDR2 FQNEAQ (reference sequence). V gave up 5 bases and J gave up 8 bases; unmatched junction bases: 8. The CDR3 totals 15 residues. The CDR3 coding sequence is TGTGCCAGCAGCCCTTTCGGGACTAGCGGGGAAACCCAGTACTTC. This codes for CASSPFGTSGETQYF.

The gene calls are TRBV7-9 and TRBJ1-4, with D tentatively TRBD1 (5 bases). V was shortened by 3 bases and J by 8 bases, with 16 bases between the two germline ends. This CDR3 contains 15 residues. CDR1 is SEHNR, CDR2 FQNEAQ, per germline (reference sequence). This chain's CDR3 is CASSFGTGLVEKLFF. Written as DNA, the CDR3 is TGTGCCAGCAGCTTCGGGACGGGGTTGGTGGAAAAACTGTTTTTT. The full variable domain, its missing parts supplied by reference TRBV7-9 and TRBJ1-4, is DTGVSQNPRHKITKRGQNVTFRCDPISEHNRLYWYRQTLGQGPEFLTYFQNEAQLEKSRLLSDRFSAERPKGSFSTLEIQRTEQGDSAMYLCASSFGTGLVEKLFFGSGTQLSVL.

Here the CDR3 DNA reads TGTGCCAGCAGCTCCGGCGGGTTGTCCTACGAGCAGTACTTC. This encodes CASSSGGLSYEQYF. The genes are TRBV7-8 and TRBJ2-7; D might be TRBD2 (5 bases). This CDR3 region has 14 residues. Trimming took 4 bases from V and 1 from J, leaving 11 bases between them. Germline assignment: CDR1 SGHVS and CDR2 FQNEAQ.

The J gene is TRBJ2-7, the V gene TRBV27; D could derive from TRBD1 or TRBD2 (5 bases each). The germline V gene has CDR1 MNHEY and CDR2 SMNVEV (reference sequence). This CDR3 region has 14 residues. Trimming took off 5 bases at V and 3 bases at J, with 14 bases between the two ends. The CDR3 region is CASSPAGAYYEQYF. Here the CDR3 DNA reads TGTGCCAGCAGTCCCGCCGGGGCGTACTACGAGCAGTACTTC.

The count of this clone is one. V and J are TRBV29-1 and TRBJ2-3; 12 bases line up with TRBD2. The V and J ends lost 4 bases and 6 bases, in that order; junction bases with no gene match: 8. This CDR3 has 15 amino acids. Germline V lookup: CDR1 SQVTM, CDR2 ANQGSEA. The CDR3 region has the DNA TGCAGCGTTGGGACTAGCGGGACTACCCGGGATACGCAGTATTTT. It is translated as CSVGTSGTTRDTQYF.

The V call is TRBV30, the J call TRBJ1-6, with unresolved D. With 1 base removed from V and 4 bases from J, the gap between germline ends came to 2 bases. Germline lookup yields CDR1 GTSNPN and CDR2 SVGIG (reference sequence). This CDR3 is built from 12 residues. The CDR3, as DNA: TGTGCCTGGAGTGAATATAATTCACCCCTCCACTTT. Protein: CAWSEYNSPLHF.

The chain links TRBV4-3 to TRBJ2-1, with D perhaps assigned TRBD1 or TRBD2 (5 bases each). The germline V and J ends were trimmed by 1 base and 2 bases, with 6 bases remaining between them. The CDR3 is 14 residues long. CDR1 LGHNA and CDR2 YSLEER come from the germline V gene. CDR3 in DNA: TGCGCCAGCAGCCAAGGGGGGACCTACAATGAGCAGTTCTTC. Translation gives CASSQGGTYNEQFF.

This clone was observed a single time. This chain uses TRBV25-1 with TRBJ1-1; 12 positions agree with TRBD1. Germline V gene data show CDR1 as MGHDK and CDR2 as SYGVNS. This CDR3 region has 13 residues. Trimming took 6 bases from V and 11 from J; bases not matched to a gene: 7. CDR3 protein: CASRPGQGAGAFF. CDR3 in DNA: TGTGCCAGCAGGCCGGGACAGGGGGCGGGGGCTTTCTTT. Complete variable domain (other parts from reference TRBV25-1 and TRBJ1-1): EADIYQTPRYLVIGTGKKITLECSQTMGHDKMYWYQQDPGMELHLIHYSYGVNSTEKGDLSSESTVSRIRTEHFPLTLESARPSHTSQYLCASRPGQGAGAFFGQGTRLTVV.

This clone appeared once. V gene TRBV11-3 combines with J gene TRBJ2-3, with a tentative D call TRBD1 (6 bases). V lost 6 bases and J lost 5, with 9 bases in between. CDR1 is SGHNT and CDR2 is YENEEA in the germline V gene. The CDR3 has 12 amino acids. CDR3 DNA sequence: TGTGCCAGCAGTCTACAGGGAGATACGCAGTATTTT. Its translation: CASSLQGDTQYF.

The CDR3 reads CASSLRQGSGELFF. DNA for the CDR3: TGCGCCAGCAGCTTGAGACAGGGTTCCGGGGAGCTGTTTTTT. The chain carries TRBV5-1 and TRBJ2-2, with 7 nucleotides matching TRBD1. Per the germline V gene, CDR1 is SGHRS and CDR2 is YFSETQ. The CDR3 length is 14 residues. V gave up 1 base and J gave up 6 bases; unmatched junction bases: 3.

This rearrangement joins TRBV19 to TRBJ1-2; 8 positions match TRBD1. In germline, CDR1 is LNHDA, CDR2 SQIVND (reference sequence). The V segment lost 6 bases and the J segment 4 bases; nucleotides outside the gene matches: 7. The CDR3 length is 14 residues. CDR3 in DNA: TGTGCCAGTAGCGCTGGACAGGGCGGCTATGGCTACACCTTC. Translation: CASSAGQGGYGYTF.

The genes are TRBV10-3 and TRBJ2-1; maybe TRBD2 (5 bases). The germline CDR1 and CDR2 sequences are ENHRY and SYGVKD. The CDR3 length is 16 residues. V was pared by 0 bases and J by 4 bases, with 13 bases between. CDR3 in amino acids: CAISESAEVRYNEQFF. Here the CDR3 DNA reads TGTGCCATCAGTGAGTCCGCGGAGGTGAGGTACAATGAGCAGTTCTTC.

DNA for the CDR3: TGCGCCAGCAGTGAGACCAGCGGGGGCTCTGGGGCCAACGTCCTGACTTTC. Amino acid sequence: CASSETSGGSGANVLTF. The chain carries TRBV10-2 and TRBJ2-6; 8 nucleotides agree with TRBD2. The V segment lost 2 bases and the J segment 0 bases; nucleotides outside the gene matches: 3. The CDR3 is 17 residues long. In germline, CDR1 is WSHSY, CDR2 SAAADI.

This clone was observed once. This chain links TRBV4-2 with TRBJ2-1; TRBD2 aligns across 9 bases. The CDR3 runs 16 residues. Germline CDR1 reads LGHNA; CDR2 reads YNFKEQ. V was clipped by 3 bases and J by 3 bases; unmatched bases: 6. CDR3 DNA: TGTGCCAGCAGCCACCCTAGCGGGGATATCTACAATGAGCAGTTCTTC. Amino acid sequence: CASSHPSGDIYNEQFF.

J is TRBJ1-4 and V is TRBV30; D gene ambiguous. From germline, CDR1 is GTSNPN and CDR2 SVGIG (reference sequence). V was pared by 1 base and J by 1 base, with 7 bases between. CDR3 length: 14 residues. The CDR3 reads CAWSAGLTNEKLFF. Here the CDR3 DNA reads TGTGCCTGGAGTGCGGGCTTAACTAATGAAAAACTGTTTTTT. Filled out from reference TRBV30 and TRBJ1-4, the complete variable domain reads SQTIHQWPATLVQPVGSPLSLECTVEGTSNPNLYWYRQAAGRGLQLLFYSVGIGQISSEVPQNLSASRPQDRQFILSSKKLLLSDSGFYLCAWSAGLTNEKLFFGSGTQLSVL.

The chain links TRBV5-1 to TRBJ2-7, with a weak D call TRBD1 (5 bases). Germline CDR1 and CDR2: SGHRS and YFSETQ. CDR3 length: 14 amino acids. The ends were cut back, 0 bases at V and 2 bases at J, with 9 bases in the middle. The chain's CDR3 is CASSLEGLPYEQYF. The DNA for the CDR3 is TGCGCCAGCAGCTTGGAGGGGCTCCCCTACGAGCAGTACTTC.

The CDR3 spells CASSSSGGPSYEQYF. CDR3 DNA: TGTGCCAGCAGCTCCTCAGGGGGCCCCTCCTACGAGCAGTACTTC. The V gene is TRBV9, the J gene TRBJ2-7, with 8 bases identical to TRBD1. With V trimmed by 4 bases and J by 0 bases, 6 bases remained unmatched. The CDR3 loop spans 15 amino acids. Germline lookup yields CDR1 SGDLS and CDR2 YYNGEE.

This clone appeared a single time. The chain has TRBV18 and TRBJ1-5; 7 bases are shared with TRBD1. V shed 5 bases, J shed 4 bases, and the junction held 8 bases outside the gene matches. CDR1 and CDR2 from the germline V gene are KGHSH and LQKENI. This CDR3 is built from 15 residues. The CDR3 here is CASSSTGPGNQPQHF. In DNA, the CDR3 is TGTGCCAGCTCATCGACAGGGCCCGGGAATCAGCCCCAGCATTTT.

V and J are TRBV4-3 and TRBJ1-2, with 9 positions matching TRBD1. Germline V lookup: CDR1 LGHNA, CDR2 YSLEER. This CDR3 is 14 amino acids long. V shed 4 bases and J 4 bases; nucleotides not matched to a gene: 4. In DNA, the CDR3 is TGCGCCAGCAGCCGGTCGACAGGGGGCTATGGCTACACCTTC. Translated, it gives CASSRSTGGYGYTF.

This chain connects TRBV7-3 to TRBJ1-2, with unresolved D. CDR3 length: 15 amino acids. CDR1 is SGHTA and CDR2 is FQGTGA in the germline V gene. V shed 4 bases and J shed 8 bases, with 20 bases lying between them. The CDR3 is CASSSNPVGLEGYTF. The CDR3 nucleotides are TGTGCCAGCAGCTCTAACCCGGTAGGGTTAGAGGGCTACACCTTC.

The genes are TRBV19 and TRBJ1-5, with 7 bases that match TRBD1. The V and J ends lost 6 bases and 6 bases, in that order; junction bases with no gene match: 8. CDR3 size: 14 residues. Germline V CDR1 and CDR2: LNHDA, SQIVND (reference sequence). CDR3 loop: CASRYGTDGQPQHF. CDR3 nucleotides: TGTGCCAGTAGATATGGGACAGACGGTCAGCCCCAGCATTTT.

For the CDR3, the DNA is TGTGCCAGCAGTTACTCCGGGATCTCAGGGGTCCTGACTTTC. Translation: CASSYSGISGVLTF. The chain couples TRBV6-5 to TRBJ2-6; TRBD1 or TRBD2 may be the D gene (5 bases each). The V gene's germline CDR1 is MNHEY and CDR2 SVGAGI. The CDR3 has 14 amino acids. V lost 0 bases and J lost 13, with 13 bases in between.

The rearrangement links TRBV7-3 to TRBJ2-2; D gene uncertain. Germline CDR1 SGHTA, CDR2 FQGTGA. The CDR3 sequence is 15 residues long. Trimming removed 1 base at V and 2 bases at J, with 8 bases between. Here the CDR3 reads CASSLIGSNTGELFF. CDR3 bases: TGTGCCAGCAGCTTAATCGGTAGTAACACCGGGGAGCTGTTTTTT.

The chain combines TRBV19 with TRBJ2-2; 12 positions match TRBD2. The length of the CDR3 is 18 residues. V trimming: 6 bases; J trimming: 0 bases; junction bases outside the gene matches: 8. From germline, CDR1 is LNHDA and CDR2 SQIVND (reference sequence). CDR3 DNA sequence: TGTGCCAGTAGGGACCGACTAGCGGGGGCCGCGAACACCGGGGAGCTGTTTTTT. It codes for CASRDRLAGAANTGELFF.